Each of the 25 T cell receptor beta chains below was sequenced from the same sample in a study of blood T cells in healthy people across ages. The second PCR ran about 6 to 11 cycles with a sample-barcoded 5' primer and J-beta primers. Each CDR3 protein is one row after TCRdb ran MiXCR on the 5' RACE reads. Here the sample spans around 800,000 distinct CDR3 sequences, roughly 44% being singletons. Sequencing input: blood. The source of these receptors is a man aged 60-69 years in good health.

A few counts support this clonotype. The V call is TRBV24-1, the J call TRBJ2-3, with D possibly matching TRBD1 (6 bases). Looked up from germline, CDR1 is KGHDR and CDR2 is SFDVKD. The CDR3 consists of 13 residues. The ends were cut back, 10 bases at V and 7 bases at J, with 17 bases in the middle. DNA of the CDR3: TGTGCCACGGGGACAACCGGGTCTAATACGCAGTATTTT. This codes for CATGTTGSNTQYF.

The chain links TRBV25-1 to TRBJ1-2; TRBD1 matches 7 bases. Germline assignment: CDR1 MGHDK and CDR2 SYGVNS. After removal of 6 bases from V and 7 bases from J, the junction contained 5 bases not matched to a gene. The CDR3 spans 12 residues. The DNA for the CDR3 is TGTGCCAGCAGCAGGCAGGGGGGTGGCTACACCTTC. It yields the protein CASSRQGGGYTF.

The gene calls are TRBV6-5 and TRBJ1-2, with 7 nucleotides matching TRBD1. This CDR3 is 13 amino acids long. V lost 5 bases and J lost 8; bases outside the gene matches: 8. Germline-derived CDR1 and CDR2 are MNHEY and SVGAGI. CDR3 sequence: CASSRTGARGYTF. DNA of the CDR3: TGTGCCAGCAGTCGTACAGGGGCGAGGGGCTACACCTTC.

The V and J genes are TRBV25-1 and TRBJ2-4, with D possibly TRBD2 on 6 matching bases. Germline CDR1 MGHDK, CDR2 SYGVNS. This CDR3 region has 13 residues. Trimming pared 1 base from V and 15 bases from J, leaving 16 bases between. This CDR3 reads CASSESGAYERYF. CDR3 DNA: TGTGCCAGCAGTGAATCGGGAGCCTACGAGCGGTACTTC.

This clonotype appeared a few times. The chain carries TRBV20-1 and TRBJ2-7; the D gene could be TRBD1 or TRBD2 (5 bases each). Trimming removed 5 bases at V and 1 base at J, with 9 bases between. This CDR3 is built from 12 residues. The germline CDR1 and CDR2 sequences are DFQATT and SNEGSKA (reference sequence). Written as DNA, the CDR3 is TGCAGTGCTGGGGACGGTTCCTACGAGCAGTACTTC. It yields the protein CSAGDGSYEQYF.

Only a few counts were recorded for this clonotype. CDR3 region: CASGLGTYSPLHF. The CDR3 DNA is TGTGCCAGCGGCCTCGGGACTTATTCACCCCTCCACTTT. The J gene is TRBJ1-6, the V gene TRBV27, with D possibly matching TRBD1 (5 bases). Germline assignment: CDR1 MNHEY and CDR2 SMNVEV (reference sequence). V gave up 8 bases and J gave up 8 bases, with 13 bases separating them. The CDR3 loop spans 13 amino acids.

This clonotype occurred a few times. The chain recombines TRBV7-8 with TRBJ2-3, with D unresolved. Germline V gene sequence: CDR1 SGHVS, CDR2 FQNEAQ. V lost 6 bases and J lost 4, with 11 bases in between. This CDR3 has 13 amino acids. CDR3 amino acids: CASRARISDTQYF. CDR3 DNA sequence: TGTGCCAGCAGAGCTAGGATTTCAGATACGCAGTATTTT.

The chain recombines TRBV20-1 with TRBJ2-5; D possibly matches TRBD1 or TRBD2 (6 bases each). Trimming removed 7 bases from V and 2 bases from J, with 17 bases in between. Germline-derived CDR1 and CDR2 are DFQATT and SNEGSKA (reference sequence). The CDR3 contains 14 residues. CDR3 amino acids: CSGKGTGRQETQYF. The CDR3 DNA is TGCAGTGGCAAAGGAACAGGGAGGCAAGAGACCCAGTACTTC.

This clonotype was seen only a few times. The rearrangement joins TRBV29-1 to TRBJ2-7; possible D gene TRBD1, 5 bases. The CDR3 extends over 13 amino acids. V lost 7 bases to trimming and J lost 2 bases, with 15 bases between them. Looked up from germline, CDR1 is SQVTM and CDR2 is ANQGSEA. The chain's CDR3 is CSATSTETYEQYF. DNA for the CDR3: TGCAGCGCAACATCGACAGAAACCTACGAGCAGTACTTC.

The chain couples TRBV9 to TRBJ2-7; 11 bases are shared with TRBD2. The germline V gene has CDR1 SGDLS and CDR2 YYNGEE. The V segment lost 3 bases and the J segment 7 bases; nucleotides outside the gene matches: 9. This CDR3 contains 15 residues. The DNA of the CDR3 is TGTGCCAGCAGCGCGGGACTAGCGGAGTACAATGAGCAGTACTTC. The encoded protein is CASSAGLAEYNEQYF.

The chain has TRBV25-1 and TRBJ1-1; no firm D call. The V gene's germline CDR1 is MGHDK and CDR2 SYGVNS. V lost 1 base and J 0 bases, leaving 12 bases between the germline ends. CDR3 length: 16 residues. CDR3 DNA: TGTGCCAGCAGTGAATGGGAGGGTTTAATGAACACTGAAGCTTTCTTT. This encodes CASSEWEGLMNTEAFF. Filled out from reference TRBV25-1 and TRBJ1-1, the complete variable domain reads EADIYQTPRYLVIGTGKKITLECSQTMGHDKMYWYQQDPGMELHLIHYSYGVNSTEKGDLSSESTVSRIRTEHFPLTLESARPSHTSQYLCASSEWEGLMNTEAFFGQGTRLTVV.

The rearrangement uses TRBV7-9 and TRBJ1-1, with D perhaps TRBD1 (5 bases). There are 16 residues in the CDR3. CDR1 is SEHNR and CDR2 is FQNEAQ in the germline V gene (reference sequence). Trimming removed 2 bases from V and 1 base from J, with 14 bases in between. The CDR3: CASSLNAPGPNTEAFF. CDR3 coding DNA: TGTGCCAGCAGCTTAAATGCCCCAGGGCCGAACACTGAAGCTTTCTTT.

This chain links TRBV20-1 with TRBJ1-5; no clear D. V lost 0 bases and J lost 6, with 15 bases in between. Germline CDR1 DFQATT, CDR2 SNEGSKA (reference sequence). This CDR3 region has 15 residues. CDR3 amino acids: CSARDGPGSFQPQHF. The DNA of the CDR3 is TGCAGTGCTAGAGATGGGCCAGGTTCGTTTCAGCCCCAGCATTTT.

The rearrangement links TRBV2 to TRBJ2-1; TRBD2 matches at 7 bases. With 2 bases clipped from V and 4 bases from J, the junction kept 5 bases outside the gene matches. The CDR3 contains 15 residues. Germline V gives CDR1 SNHLY, CDR2 FYNNEI. The CDR3 region is CASSEWLADYNEQFF. The CDR3 region has the DNA TGTGCCAGCAGTGAATGGCTAGCGGATTACAATGAGCAGTTCTTC.

This clonotype was counted only a few times. J is TRBJ1-2 and V is TRBV4-3, with 8 bases lining up with TRBD1. The CDR3 runs to 16 residues. The trim removed 1 base at V and 4 bases at J, leaving 8 bases unmatched. Per germline, CDR1 LGHNA and CDR2 YSLEER. As DNA, the CDR3 is TGCGCCAGCAGCCAAGGCTCAGGGGGCGTAGGCTATGGCTACACCTTC. This codes for CASSQGSGGVGYGYTF.

The chain recombines TRBV29-1 with TRBJ2-1; D remains unclear. Gene TRBJ2-7 matches the end of the DNA better, so the J call may be wrong. CDR1 is SQVTM and CDR2 is ANQGSEA in the germline V gene. The CDR3 totals 13 residues. CDR3 in DNA: TGCAGCGGTGAGCTAGTAAGGTACAATGAGCAGTACTTC. It specifies CSGELVRYNEQYF.

The chain carries TRBV7-2 and TRBJ1-2; 8 nucleotides line up with TRBD1. J lost 6 bases, V lost 8 bases, and 8 bases had no gene match. CDR1 SGHTA and CDR2 FQGNSA come from the germline V gene. The CDR3 runs 13 residues. In DNA, the CDR3 is TGTGCCAGCCAGGGACAGGAAATGGATGGCTACACCTTC. Its protein is CASQGQEMDGYTF. Supplemented by reference TRBV7-2 and TRBJ1-2, the full variable domain reads GAGVSQSPSNKVTEKGKDVELRCDPISGHTALYWYRQSLGQGLEFLIYFQGNSAPDKSGLPSDRFSAERTGGSVSTLTIQRTQQEDSAVYLCASQGQEMDGYTFGSGTRLTVV.

This clonotype turned up a few times. This chain uses TRBV13 with TRBJ1-2; D might be TRBD1 (5 bases). Germline V gives CDR1 PRHDT, CDR2 FYEKMQ (reference sequence). The CDR3 extends over 16 amino acids. V was trimmed by 2 bases and J by 1 base, leaving 14 bases between them. The CDR3, as DNA: TGTGCCAGCAGCTTACTCCAGGGACCCCATAACTATGGCTACACCTTC. Protein: CASSLLQGPHNYGYTF.

This chain uses TRBV6-1 with TRBJ1-4, with D unresolved. V gave up 7 bases and J gave up 8 bases, with 11 bases separating them. The germline gives CDR1 MNHNS, CDR2 SASEGT. This CDR3 is built from 12 residues. The CDR3 region has the DNA TGTGCCAGCAATAGTTTAGAGGAAAAACTGTTTTTT. Encoded protein: CASNSLEEKLFF.

This clonotype appeared once. CDR3 DNA sequence: TGTGCCAGCAGCTCCTCCGGGACTAGTGTTTTCGAGCAGTACTTC. Translation gives CASSSSGTSVFEQYF. The rearrangement links TRBV5-6 to TRBJ2-5, with TRBD2 identical over 8 bases. The J call may not be correct, given that the DNA end is closer to TRBJ2-7. The CDR3 consists of 15 residues. CDR1 and CDR2 (germline): SGHDT, YYEEEE.

The J gene is TRBJ2-1, the V gene TRBV20-1, with 7 bases matching TRBD1. The CDR3 has 14 amino acids. CDR1 is DFQATT and CDR2 is SNEGSKA in the germline V gene (reference sequence). Germline trimming cut 5 bases from V and 4 bases from J; bases unmatched to any gene: 8. The CDR3 reads CSAVRDRGYNEQFF. The CDR3 bases are TGCAGTGCTGTCCGGGACAGAGGTTACAATGAGCAGTTCTTC.

The chain is built from TRBV6-6 and TRBJ1-6; a possible D gene is TRBD1 (6 bases). Trimming shortened V by 2 bases and J by 2 bases, and 10 bases separated the two germline ends. The CDR3 length is 16 residues. Germline CDR1 and CDR2: MNHNY and SVGAGI (reference sequence). This CDR3 reads CASSYGTTAYNSPLHF. For the CDR3, the DNA is TGTGCCAGCAGTTACGGGACAACGGCCTATAATTCACCCCTCCACTTT.

The rearrangement uses TRBV2 and TRBJ2-3; perhaps TRBD1 as D (6 bases). The end of the DNA aligns better with TRBJ1-5, so the J call may be wrong. The germline CDR1 and CDR2 sequences are SNHLY and FYNNEI. This CDR3 comprises 13 residues. The CDR3 sequence is CASRAGEAQPQHF. CDR3 nucleotide sequence: TGTGCCAGCAGGGCAGGGGAGGCTCAGCCCCAGCATTTT.

The gene calls are TRBV12-3 or TRBV12-4 and TRBJ2-7; D gene unclear. V lost 3 bases, J lost 0 bases, and 18 bases lay in between. The CDR3 runs to 17 residues. For the CDR3, the DNA is TGTGCCAGCAGTTTTCGCAGTGCACCGTTTAGCTCCTACGAGCAGTACTTC. It is translated as CASSFRSAPFSSYEQYF.

This sequence joins TRBV29-1 and TRBJ1-2; D remains unclear. The V and J ends lost 4 bases and 0 bases respectively, with 12 bases between them. The CDR3 is 14 amino acids. The germline V gene has CDR1 SQVTM and CDR2 ANQGSEA. The DNA for the CDR3 is TGCAGCGTTGTCTATTATGGGGCTAACTATGGCTACACCTTC. It yields the protein CSVVYYGANYGYTF.